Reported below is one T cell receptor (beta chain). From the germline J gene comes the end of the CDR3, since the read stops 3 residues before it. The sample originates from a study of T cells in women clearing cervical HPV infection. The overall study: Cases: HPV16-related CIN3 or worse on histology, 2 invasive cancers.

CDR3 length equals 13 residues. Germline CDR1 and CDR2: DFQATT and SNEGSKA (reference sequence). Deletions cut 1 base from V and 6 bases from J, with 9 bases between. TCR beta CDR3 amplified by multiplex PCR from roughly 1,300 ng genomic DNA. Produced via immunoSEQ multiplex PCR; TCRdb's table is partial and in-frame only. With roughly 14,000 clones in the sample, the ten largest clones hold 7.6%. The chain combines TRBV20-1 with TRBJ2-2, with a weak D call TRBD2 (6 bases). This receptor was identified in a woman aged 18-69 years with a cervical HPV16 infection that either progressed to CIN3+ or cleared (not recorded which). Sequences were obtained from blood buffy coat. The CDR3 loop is CSARVSGAGELFF. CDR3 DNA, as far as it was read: TGCAGTGCTAGAGTGTCGGGGGCCGGGGAG.